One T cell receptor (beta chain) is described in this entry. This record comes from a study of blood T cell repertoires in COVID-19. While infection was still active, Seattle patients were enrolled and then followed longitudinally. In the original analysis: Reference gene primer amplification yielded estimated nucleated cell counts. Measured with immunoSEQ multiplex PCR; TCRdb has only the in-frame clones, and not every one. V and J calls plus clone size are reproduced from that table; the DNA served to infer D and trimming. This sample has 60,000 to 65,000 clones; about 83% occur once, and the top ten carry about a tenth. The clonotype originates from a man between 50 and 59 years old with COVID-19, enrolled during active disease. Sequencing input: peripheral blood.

CDR3 DNA: TGTGCCAGTAGTATTGGGACAGGGACCAGCGGGGAGCTGTTTTTT. Translated: CASSIGTGTSGELFF. This chain joins TRBV19 and TRBJ2-2, with 9 bases identical to TRBD1. The CDR3 has 15 amino acids. V gave up 3 bases and J gave up 7 bases; unmatched junction bases: 6. CDR1 LNHDA and CDR2 SQIVND come from the germline V gene (reference sequence).